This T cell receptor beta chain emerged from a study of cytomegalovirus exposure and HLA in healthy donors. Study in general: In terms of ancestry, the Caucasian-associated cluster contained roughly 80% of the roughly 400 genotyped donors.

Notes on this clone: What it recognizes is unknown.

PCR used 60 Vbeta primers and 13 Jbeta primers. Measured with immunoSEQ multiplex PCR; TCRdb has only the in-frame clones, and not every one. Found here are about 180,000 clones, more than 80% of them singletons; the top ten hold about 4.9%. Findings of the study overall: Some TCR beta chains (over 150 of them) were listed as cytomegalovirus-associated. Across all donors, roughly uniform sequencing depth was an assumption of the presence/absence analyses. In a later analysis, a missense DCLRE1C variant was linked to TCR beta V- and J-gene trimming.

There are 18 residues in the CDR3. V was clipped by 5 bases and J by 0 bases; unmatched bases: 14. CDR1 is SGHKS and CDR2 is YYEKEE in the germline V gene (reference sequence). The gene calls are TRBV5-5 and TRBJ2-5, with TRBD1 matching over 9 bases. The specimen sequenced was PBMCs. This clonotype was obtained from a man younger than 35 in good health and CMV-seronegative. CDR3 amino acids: CASSSTRGTGMYQETQYF. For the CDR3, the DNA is TGTGCCAGCAGTTCTACCCGAGGGACAGGGATGTACCAAGAGACCCAGTACTTC.